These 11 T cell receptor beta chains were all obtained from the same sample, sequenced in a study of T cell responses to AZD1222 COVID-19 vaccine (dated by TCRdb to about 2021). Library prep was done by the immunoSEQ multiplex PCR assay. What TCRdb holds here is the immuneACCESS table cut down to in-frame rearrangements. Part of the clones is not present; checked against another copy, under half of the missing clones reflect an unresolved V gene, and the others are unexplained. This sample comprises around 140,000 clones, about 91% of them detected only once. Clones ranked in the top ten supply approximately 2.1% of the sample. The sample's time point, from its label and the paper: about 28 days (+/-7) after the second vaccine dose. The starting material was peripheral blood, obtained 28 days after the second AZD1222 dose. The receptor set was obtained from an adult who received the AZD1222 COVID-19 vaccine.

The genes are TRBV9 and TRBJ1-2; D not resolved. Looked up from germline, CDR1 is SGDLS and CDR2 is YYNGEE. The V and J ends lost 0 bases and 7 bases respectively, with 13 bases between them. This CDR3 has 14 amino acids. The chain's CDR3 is CASSVDTGNGGYTF. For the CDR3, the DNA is TGTGCCAGCAGCGTAGATACGGGGAATGGTGGCTACACCTTC.

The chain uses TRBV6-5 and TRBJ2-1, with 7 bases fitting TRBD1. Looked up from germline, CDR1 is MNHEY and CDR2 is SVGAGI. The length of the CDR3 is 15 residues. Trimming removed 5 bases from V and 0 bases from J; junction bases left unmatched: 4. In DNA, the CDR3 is TGTGCCAGCAGTCCGGACAGGAGCTCCTACAATGAGCAGTTCTTC. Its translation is CASSPDRSSYNEQFF.

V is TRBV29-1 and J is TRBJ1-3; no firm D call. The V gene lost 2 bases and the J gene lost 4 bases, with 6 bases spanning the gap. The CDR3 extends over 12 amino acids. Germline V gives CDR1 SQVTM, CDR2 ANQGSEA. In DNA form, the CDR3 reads TGCAGCGTTGAAAAACCCGGAAACACCATATATTTT. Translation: CSVEKPGNTIYF.

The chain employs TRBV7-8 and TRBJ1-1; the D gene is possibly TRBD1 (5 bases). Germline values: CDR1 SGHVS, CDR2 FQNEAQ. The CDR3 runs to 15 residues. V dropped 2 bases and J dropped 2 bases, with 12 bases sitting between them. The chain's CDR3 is CASSLSGGLNTEAFF. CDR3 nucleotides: TGTGCCAGCAGCTTATCCGGGGGGTTAAACACTGAAGCTTTCTTT.

The CDR3 DNA follows: TGTGCCAGCAGCCATTTGGGCTTGGGGACTGAAGCTTTCTTT. Translated: CASSHLGLGTEAFF. The chain is built from TRBV11-2 and TRBJ1-1; no definite D call. The germline V and J ends were trimmed by 5 bases and 5 bases, with 15 bases remaining between them. Germline values: CDR1 SGHAT, CDR2 FQNNGV. The length of the CDR3 is 14 residues.

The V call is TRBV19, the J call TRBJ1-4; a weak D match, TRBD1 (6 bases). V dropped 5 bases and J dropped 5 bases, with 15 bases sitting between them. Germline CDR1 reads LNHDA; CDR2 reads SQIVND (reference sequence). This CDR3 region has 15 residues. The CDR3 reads CASSPLGGGNEKLFF. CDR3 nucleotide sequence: TGTGCCAGTAGTCCCCTGGGGGGGGGCAATGAAAAACTGTTTTTT. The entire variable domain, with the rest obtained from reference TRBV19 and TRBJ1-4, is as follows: DGGITQSPKYLFRKEGQNVTLSCEQNLNHDAMYWYRQDPGQGLRLIYYSQIVNDFQKGDIAEGYSVSREKKESFPLTVTSAQKNPTAFYLCASSPLGGGNEKLFFGSGTQLSVL.

CDR3 nucleotides: TGTGCCAGCAGTCGGGGCACTGAAGCTTTCTTT. Its translation: CASSRGTEAFF. This chain links TRBV7-9 with TRBJ1-1; no reliable D call. Germline V gene sequence: CDR1 SEHNR, CDR2 FQNEAQ (reference sequence). V lost 6 bases to trimming and J lost 4 bases, with 6 bases between them. CDR3 length: 11 amino acids.

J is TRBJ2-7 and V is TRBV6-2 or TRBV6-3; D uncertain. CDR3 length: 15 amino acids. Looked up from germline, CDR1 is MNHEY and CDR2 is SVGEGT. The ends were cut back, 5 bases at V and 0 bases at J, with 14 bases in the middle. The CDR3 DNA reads TGTGCCAGCAGTGGCGGTTGGTTCGACTCCTACGAGCAGTACGTC. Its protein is CASSGGWFDSYEQYV.

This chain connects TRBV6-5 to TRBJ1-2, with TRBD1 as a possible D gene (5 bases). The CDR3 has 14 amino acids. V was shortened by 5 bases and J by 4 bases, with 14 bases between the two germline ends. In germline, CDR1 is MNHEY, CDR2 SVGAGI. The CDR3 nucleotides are TGTGCCAGCAGTCTGACGCAGGGTCGCTATGGCTACACCTTC. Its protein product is CASSLTQGRYGYTF.

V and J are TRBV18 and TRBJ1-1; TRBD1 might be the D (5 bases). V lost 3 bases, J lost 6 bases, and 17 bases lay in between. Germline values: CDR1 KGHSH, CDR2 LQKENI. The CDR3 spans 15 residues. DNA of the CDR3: TGTGCCAGCTCACCTCGCCAGGGCGAAGGCTCTGAAGCTTTCTTT. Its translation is CASSPRQGEGSEAFF.

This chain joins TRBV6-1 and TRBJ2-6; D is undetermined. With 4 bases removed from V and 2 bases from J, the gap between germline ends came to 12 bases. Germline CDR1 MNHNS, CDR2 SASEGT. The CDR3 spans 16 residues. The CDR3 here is CASSVFAETGANVLTF. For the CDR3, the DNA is TGTGCCAGCAGTGTGTTTGCAGAGACTGGGGCCAACGTCCTGACTTTC.